The next 2 T cell receptor beta chains were all read from a single sample in a study of PD-L1 blockade in urothelial cancer. The protocol was immunoSEQ multiplex PCR, while the TCRdb copy is restricted to in-frame clones and leaves out a portion. This sample carries about 55,000 clones, around 77% of them seen once, and the ten largest clones take approximately 3.3%. This sample comprised PBMCs, obtained around atezolizumab (anti-PD-L1) treatment. Receptors originate from a man aged 65 to 79 with urothelial cancer.

The rearrangement links TRBV28 to TRBJ1-1; tentative D call: TRBD1 (6 bases). Trimming removed 2 bases at V and 3 bases at J, with 13 bases between. The germline gives CDR1 MDHEN, CDR2 SYDVKM. This CDR3 spans 15 amino acids. The CDR3 reads CASSLTPGVDTEAFF. DNA of the CDR3: TGTGCCAGCAGTTTAACCCCAGGGGTGGACACTGAAGCTTTCTTT.

The gene calls are TRBV18 and TRBJ2-6; the D gene is possibly TRBD1 (6 bases). Germline CDR1 and CDR2: KGHSH and LQKENI. The CDR3 has 16 residues. V was shortened by 3 bases and J by 4 bases, with 13 bases between the two germline ends. Here the CDR3 reads CASSPTGFRGANVLTF. CDR3 in DNA: TGTGCCAGCTCACCCACAGGGTTTCGAGGGGCCAACGTCCTGACTTTC. Full variable domain (remainder filled in from reference TRBV18 and TRBJ2-6): NAGVMQNPRHLVRRRGQEARLRCSPMKGHSHVYWYRQLPEEGLKFMVYLQKENIIDESGMPKERFSAEFPKEGPSILRIQQVVRGDSAAYFCASSPTGFRGANVLTFGAGSRLTVL.